This T cell receptor beta chain was sequenced during a study of T cell responses to AZD1222 COVID-19 vaccine. Turning to the study itself: Samples with a second dose at about 4 or about 12 weeks were pooled together.

The CDR3 is 14 residues long. Germline V gives CDR1 SGDLS, CDR2 YYNGEE. The V end lost 4 bases, the J end lost 4 bases, and 13 bases lay between the germline ends. A note on this clone: Its antigen remains unknown.

Clones were read by immunoSEQ multiplex PCR, and TCRdb kept only the in-frame ones, dropping some. The sample contains some 140,000 clones, around four fifths of which appear only once. Study-wide points: A mostly white British donor set with more females was recruited, and clonal diversity was possibly underestimated.

The chain links TRBV9 to TRBJ2-3; D is perhaps TRBD2 (6 bases). This material consisted of peripheral blood, taken on day 0 of AZD1222 vaccination. The TCR sequence derives from an adult in good health. Written as DNA, the CDR3 is TGTGCCAGCAGCCGCAACTGGGGGGCAGATACGCAGTATTTT. Its translation: CASSRNWGADTQYF.